A single TCR beta chain is shown here with its context. The antigen is undetermined. Using immunoSEQ multiplex PCR, the repertoire was profiled, and TCRdb retains in-frame clones only, with some absent. The table includes some 80,000 clones, about 93% detected once. This entry is derived from a study of OX40 agonist ivuxolimab in advanced cancers. Turning to the study itself: Males comprised approximately 84% of the group, whose mean age was approximately 62 years (range about 20 to 90).

Per the germline V gene, CDR1 is ENHRY and CDR2 is SYGVKD. This CDR3 has 15 residues. V lost 3 bases to trimming and J lost 0 bases, with 8 bases between them. Study-wide results and limits: Doses of 0.1 to 3.0 mg/kg were accompanied by clonal expansion of CD4+ and CD8+ blood T cells by week 6. Low levels of normalized T-cell clonal expansion also appeared in some nonresponders. Still undetermined is the antigen specificity of the expanded peripheral T cells.

The TCR was taken from an adult with an advanced solid tumor such as melanoma, head and neck, liver or kidney cancer. The chain has TRBV10-3 and TRBJ1-4; D gene ambiguous. Source: CD4+ or CD8+ T cells sorted from blood, taken in a trial of the OX40 agonist ivuxolimab. The CDR3 nucleotides are TGTGCCATCAGTGAAGTAGGGACAACTAATGAAAAACTGTTTTTT. Protein sequence: CAISEVGTTNEKLFF.